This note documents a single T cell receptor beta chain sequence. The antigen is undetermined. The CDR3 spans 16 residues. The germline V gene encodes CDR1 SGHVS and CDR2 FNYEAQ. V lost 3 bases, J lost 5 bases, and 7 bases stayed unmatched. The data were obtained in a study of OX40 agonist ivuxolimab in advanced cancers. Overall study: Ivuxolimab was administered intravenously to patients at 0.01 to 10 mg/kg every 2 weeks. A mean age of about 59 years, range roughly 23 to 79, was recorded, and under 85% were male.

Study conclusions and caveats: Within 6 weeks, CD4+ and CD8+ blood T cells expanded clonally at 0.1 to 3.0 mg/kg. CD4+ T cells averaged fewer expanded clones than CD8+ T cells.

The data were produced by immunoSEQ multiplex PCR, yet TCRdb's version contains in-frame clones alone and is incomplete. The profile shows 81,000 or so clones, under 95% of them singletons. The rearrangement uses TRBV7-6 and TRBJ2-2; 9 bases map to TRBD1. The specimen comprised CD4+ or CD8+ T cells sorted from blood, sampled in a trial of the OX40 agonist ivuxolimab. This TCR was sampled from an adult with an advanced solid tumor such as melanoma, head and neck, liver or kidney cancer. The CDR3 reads CASSFPGQGKTGELFF. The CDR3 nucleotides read TGTGCCAGCAGCTTCCCGGGACAGGGTAAAACCGGGGAGCTGTTTTTT.